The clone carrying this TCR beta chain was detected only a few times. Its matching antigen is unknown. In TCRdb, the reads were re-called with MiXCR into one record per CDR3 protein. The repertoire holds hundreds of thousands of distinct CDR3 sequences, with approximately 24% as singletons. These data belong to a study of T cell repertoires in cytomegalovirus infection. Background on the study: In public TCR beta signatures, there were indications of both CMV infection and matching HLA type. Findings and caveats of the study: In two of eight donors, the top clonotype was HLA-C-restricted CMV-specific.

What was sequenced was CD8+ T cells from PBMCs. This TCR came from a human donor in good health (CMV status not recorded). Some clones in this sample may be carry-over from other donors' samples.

The CDR3 sequence: CASNRAGSSYNEQFF. The CDR3 nucleotides read TGTGCCAGCAACCGAGCGGGGAGCTCCTACAATGAGCAGTTCTTC. The gene calls are TRBV7-6 and TRBJ2-1; 7 positions match TRBD2. The V gene's germline CDR1 is SGHVS and CDR2 FNYEAQ. This CDR3 region has 15 residues. The V and J ends lost 7 bases and 0 bases, in that order; junction bases with no gene match: 6.